Listed here are 24 T cell receptor beta chains from one sample, sequenced in a study of naive and memory T cell subsets. An equimolar mix of two oligonucleotides served as the beta constant-region primer for TRBC1 and TRBC2. TCRdb used MiXCR to reprocess the UMI-ligation and nested PCR reads, holding one entry per CDR3 protein. The sample yields tens of thousands of distinct CDR3 sequences, roughly 15% seen once. Input material: effector memory CD4+ T cells from blood. Documented subset: effector memory, CD45RA- CD27-. The receptor source for this set is a human donor in good health.

This clonotype was recorded at least ten times. The chain carries TRBV29-1 and TRBJ2-7; D ambiguous. Germline CDR1 is SQVTM and CDR2 is ANQGSEA. Trimming left V 4 bases short and J 2 bases short, with 12 bases between. CDR3 size: 13 residues. CDR3 nucleotides: TGCAGCGTTGCGTCGGATTGGACCTACGAGCAGTACTTC. It yields the protein CSVASDWTYEQYF.

This clonotype was observed at least ten times. The V call is TRBV6-1, the J call TRBJ2-5, with 7 bases that match TRBD2. J lost 3 bases, V lost 4 bases, and 8 bases had no gene match. The CDR3 covers 15 residues. Germline V gene lookup returns CDR1 MNHNS and CDR2 SASEGT. The CDR3 sequence: CASSAGGTTKETQYF. The CDR3 nucleotides are TGTGCCAGCAGTGCCGGCGGGACTACCAAAGAGACCCAGTACTTC.

This clonotype was seen a handful of times. The CDR3, as DNA: TGCGCCAGCAGCTCGGGGACTCTCCAAGAGACCCAGTACTTC. Encoded protein: CASSSGTLQETQYF. This rearrangement joins TRBV5-1 to TRBJ2-5; maybe TRBD2 (6 bases). Germline loops: CDR1 SGHRS, CDR2 YFSETQ. The CDR3 covers 14 residues. Trimming shortened V by 3 bases and J by 1 base, and 10 bases separated the two germline ends.

The rearrangement uses TRBV6-1 and TRBJ1-5; TRBD1 agrees at 7 bases. Germline CDR1 is MNHNS and CDR2 is SASEGT. Losses at the gene ends were 8 bases for V and 1 base for J; bases not matched to a gene: 5. The CDR3 loop spans 14 amino acids. Here the CDR3 DNA reads TGTGCCAGCCTACAGGGGTACAGCAATCAGCCCCAGCATTTT. Translated, it gives CASLQGYSNQPQHF.

This clonotype was seen many times. The chain couples TRBV12-3 or TRBV12-4 to TRBJ2-6; D might be TRBD2 (5 bases). The CDR3 is made up of 17 amino acids. Trimming took off 1 base at V and 0 bases at J, with 10 bases between the two ends. In DNA form, the CDR3 reads TGTGCCAGCAGTTTAGAGGTCGGGATCTCTGGGGCCAACGTCCTGACTTTC. Amino acids: CASSLEVGISGANVLTF.

Many counts were recorded for this clonotype. The J gene is TRBJ2-1, the V gene TRBV21-1. TRBV21-1 is an annotated pseudogene. This CDR3 has 16 residues. CDR3 amino acids: CASSKGRRELNNEQFF. CDR3 nucleotides: TGTGCCAGCAGCAAAGGAAGGCGGGAGCTCAACAATGAGCAGTTCTTC.

This clonotype has at least ten counts. This chain links TRBV5-1 with TRBJ2-5, with D perhaps TRBD1 (5 bases). The CDR3 is made up of 15 amino acids. V was cut by 4 bases and J by 4 bases, with 17 bases left in between. Germline values: CDR1 SGHRS, CDR2 YFSETQ. The CDR3 loop is CASSPGPKGVETQYF. The CDR3 DNA sequence: TGCGCCAGCAGCCCTGGACCGAAAGGGGTAGAGACCCAGTACTTC.

Many counts were recorded for this clonotype. The chain couples TRBV20-1 to TRBJ2-3; the D call may be TRBD1 or TRBD2 (6 bases each). The CDR3 consists of 15 residues. V was trimmed by 7 bases and J by 5 bases, leaving 22 bases between them. CDR1 is DFQATT and CDR2 is SNEGSKA in the germline V gene (reference sequence). The CDR3 loop reads CSGHGGRNFEDTQYF. The CDR3 DNA is TGCAGTGGGCACGGGGGCCGGAATTTCGAAGATACGCAGTATTTT.

This clonotype was seen a few times. The J gene is TRBJ1-4, the V gene TRBV29-1; 7 bases fit TRBD1. The CDR3 has 12 amino acids. The J segment lost 8 bases and the V segment lost 7 bases, leaving 7 bases of the junction unmatched. In germline, CDR1 is SQVTM, CDR2 ANQGSEA. The CDR3 protein is CSAQGNKEKLFF. The CDR3 DNA sequence: TGCAGCGCACAGGGGAATAAGGAAAAACTGTTTTTT.

This clonotype was recorded many times. The CDR3 bases are TGCAGCGTTAAATCGGACAGCGCCGGGGCCAACGTCCTGACTTTC. The encoded protein is CSVKSDSAGANVLTF. This chain uses TRBV29-1 with TRBJ2-6, with D perhaps matching TRBD1 (6 bases). The V gene lost 5 bases and the J gene lost 4 bases, with 15 bases spanning the gap. The CDR3 is made up of 15 amino acids. The germline V gene has CDR1 SQVTM and CDR2 ANQGSEA.

This clonotype was observed a few times. The chain links TRBV12-2 to TRBJ1-2; the D call in the table, TRBD1, was not verified against the DNA. TRBV12-2 is a recognized pseudogene. This CDR3 is built from 17 residues. This chain's CDR3 is CASRLADRETQNYGYTF. As DNA, the CDR3 is TGTGCAAGTCGCTTAGCGGACAGGGAGACTCAGAACTATGGCTACACCTTC.

This clonotype was observed at least ten times. The gene calls are TRBV2 and TRBJ2-4; TRBD1 aligns across 7 bases. From germline, CDR1 is SNHLY and CDR2 FYNNEI. After removal of 1 base from V and 1 base from J, the junction contained 10 bases not matched to a gene. The CDR3 consists of 18 residues. The CDR3 spells CASSEGTGAFVAKNIQYF. The CDR3 nucleotides are TGTGCCAGCAGTGAAGGGACAGGTGCTTTTGTCGCCAAAAACATTCAGTACTTC.

The V call is TRBV14, the J call TRBJ2-7; D gene uncertain. V shed 1 base and J shed 1 base, with 8 bases lying between them. Per the germline V gene, CDR1 is SGHDN and CDR2 is FVKESK. The CDR3 sequence is 14 residues long. The CDR3 region is CASSQGYQSYEQYF. The DNA for the CDR3 is TGTGCCAGCAGCCAAGGGTATCAATCCTACGAGCAGTACTTC.

The chain uses TRBV11-3 and TRBJ2-3; 8 bases are a match to TRBD2. With V trimmed by 5 bases and J by 4 bases, 17 bases remained unmatched. The CDR3 totals 18 residues. Germline V gene sequence: CDR1 SGHNT, CDR2 YENEEA. This CDR3 reads CASSPGPHQAGVADTQYF. CDR3 bases: TGTGCCAGCAGCCCGGGGCCGCACCAAGCGGGAGTGGCAGATACGCAGTATTTT.

J is TRBJ1-2 and V is TRBV20-1; 10 bases are a match to TRBD1. Losses at the gene ends were 5 bases for V and 4 bases for J; bases not matched to a gene: 4. CDR1 DFQATT and CDR2 SNEGSKA come from the germline V gene (reference sequence). CDR3 size: 13 residues. Written as DNA, the CDR3 is TGCAGTGCTGTGGACAGGGGGACCTATGGCTACACCTTC. It encodes CSAVDRGTYGYTF.

This chain uses TRBV29-1 with TRBJ2-1; 9 nucleotides agree with TRBD1. Germline assignment: CDR1 SQVTM and CDR2 ANQGSEA. CDR3 length equals 19 residues. Trimming removed 3 bases from V and 2 bases from J; junction bases left unmatched: 17. The CDR3 region is CSVDGWGQGTGITYNEQFF. CDR3 in DNA: TGCAGCGTTGACGGGTGGGGACAGGGAACGGGGATTACCTACAATGAGCAGTTCTTC.

The J gene is TRBJ2-1, the V gene TRBV27; D not resolved. The CDR3 totals 13 residues. CDR1 is MNHEY, CDR2 SMNVEV, per germline (reference sequence). The ends were cut back, 4 bases at V and 11 bases at J, with 15 bases in the middle. The CDR3 coding sequence is TGTGCCAGCAGTTACGAGCGAGGAAACAAGCAGTTCTTC. Its protein is CASSYERGNKQFF.

This clonotype was found many times. The V and J genes are TRBV7-9 and TRBJ1-2; D remains unclear. V was shortened by 5 bases and J by 2 bases, with 12 bases between the two germline ends. Germline CDR1 is SEHNR and CDR2 is FQNEAQ (reference sequence). This CDR3 comprises 14 residues. This CDR3 reads CASSREVANYGYTF. The CDR3 DNA follows: TGTGCCAGCAGCCGCGAGGTAGCCAACTATGGCTACACCTTC.

This clonotype appeared many times. The V and J genes are TRBV12-5 and TRBJ2-5; D remains unclear. Germline V CDR1 and CDR2: LGHNT, FRNRAP. The germline V and J ends were trimmed by 0 bases and 1 base, with 6 bases remaining between them. The CDR3 extends over 14 amino acids. The CDR3 DNA sequence: TGTGCTAGTGGTTTGGTAAGGCCCCAAGAGACCCAGTACTTC. It is translated as CASGLVRPQETQYF.

The table lists this clonotype with a few counts. This chain connects TRBV20-1 to TRBJ1-2, with 9 bases identical to TRBD1. Per the germline V gene, CDR1 is DFQATT and CDR2 is SNEGSKA (reference sequence). The CDR3 covers 13 residues. V shed 4 bases, J shed 2 bases, and the junction held 2 bases outside the gene matches. In DNA form, the CDR3 reads TGCAGTGCTACCGGGACAGGGAACTATGGCTACACCTTC. As protein: CSATGTGNYGYTF.

The chain combines TRBV28 with TRBJ1-2; 11 bases fit TRBD1. Germline V CDR1 and CDR2: MDHEN, SYDVKM. The V and J ends lost 7 bases and 7 bases, in that order; junction bases with no gene match: 8. This CDR3 has 14 residues. In DNA form, the CDR3 reads TGTGCCAGCATCTCCGGACAGGGGGCTGTTGGCTACACCTTC. Amino acid sequence: CASISGQGAVGYTF.

This clonotype rates as medium-sized. J is TRBJ2-5 and V is TRBV9, with D unclear. There are 14 residues in the CDR3. Germline-derived CDR1 and CDR2 are SGDLS and YYNGEE. The V end was cut by 1 base, the J end by 0 bases, with 7 bases between. The CDR3 DNA reads TGTGCCAGCAGCGTAAGTGAGTACCAAGAGACCCAGTACTTC. Translating gives CASSVSEYQETQYF.

In its sample, this clonotype was seen a few times. The gene calls are TRBV5-4 and TRBJ2-1; 10 bases agree with TRBD1. The trim removed 1 base at V and 6 bases at J, leaving 4 bases unmatched. The CDR3 loop spans 15 amino acids. From germline, CDR1 is SGHNT and CDR2 YYREEE (reference sequence). The chain's CDR3 is CASSLLGQGPNEQFF. CDR3 sequence (DNA): TGTGCCAGCAGCTTGCTGGGACAGGGGCCCAATGAGCAGTTCTTC.

The chain is built from TRBV6-5 and TRBJ2-7; D gene ambiguous. V was clipped by 5 bases and J by 2 bases, with 7 bases between them. In germline, CDR1 is MNHEY, CDR2 SVGAGI. The CDR3 covers 12 residues. The CDR3: CASSPGPYEQYF. The DNA for the CDR3 is TGTGCCAGCAGTCCCGGACCCTACGAGCAGTACTTC.